The 28 T cell receptor beta chains reported below all come from one sample, sequenced in a study of blood T cell repertoires in COVID-19. Produced via immunoSEQ multiplex PCR; TCRdb's table is partial and in-frame only. The table lists more than 65,000 clones, about 89% of them singletons. The source material was peripheral blood. The receptors originated from a man aged 45-60 years with acute or convalescent COVID-19.

V is TRBV29-1 and J is TRBJ2-3; tentatively, D is TRBD1 (5 bases). Germline V lookup: CDR1 SQVTM, CDR2 ANQGSEA. This CDR3 comprises 12 residues. V was cut by 2 bases and J by 6 bases, with 9 bases left in between. The CDR3 region is CSVEKDTDTQYF. The DNA for the CDR3 is TGCAGCGTTGAAAAGGACACCGATACGCAGTATTTT.

The rearrangement links TRBV2 to TRBJ2-1, with 11 bases matching TRBD2. The CDR3 is 18 amino acids. Germline CDR1 is SNHLY and CDR2 is FYNNEI. V shed 6 bases and J 0 bases; nucleotides not matched to a gene: 10. The CDR3 reads CASRRLAGPYSSYNEQFF. The CDR3 nucleotides are TGTGCCAGCAGGAGACTAGCGGGGCCCTACAGCTCCTACAATGAGCAGTTCTTC.

The V call is TRBV7-6, the J call TRBJ1-1; 7 positions match TRBD1. Trimming took 1 base from V and 7 from J; bases not matched to a gene: 12. CDR3 length: 16 residues. CDR1 and CDR2 (germline): SGHVS, FNYEAQ. The CDR3, as DNA: TGTGCCAGCAGCTTAGGGGCAGGGGGAACAAAGGGTGAAGCTTTCTTT. Its translation: CASSLGAGGTKGEAFF.

V usage is TRBV27 and J usage is TRBJ2-5; tentative D call: TRBD1 (6 bases). Germline CDR1 and CDR2: MNHEY and SMNVEV (reference sequence). This CDR3 comprises 13 residues. V was clipped by 6 bases and J by 3 bases, with 11 bases between them. Written as DNA, the CDR3 is TGTGCCAGCAGACTACAGGGAGAAGAGACCCAGTACTTC. Translation gives CASRLQGEETQYF.

This chain uses TRBV2 with TRBJ2-5; the match to TRBD2 covers 11 bases. V shed 6 bases and J 4 bases; nucleotides not matched to a gene: 7. Germline V gene lookup returns CDR1 SNHLY and CDR2 FYNNEI. The CDR3 length is 15 residues. CDR3 loop: CASRGRLAGLETQYF. CDR3 sequence (DNA): TGTGCCAGCAGAGGGCGACTAGCGGGGTTAGAGACCCAGTACTTC.

This clone occurred a few times. The genes are TRBV15 and TRBJ2-3; possible D gene TRBD2, 7 bases. V was shortened by 3 bases and J by 7 bases, with 17 bases between the two germline ends. This CDR3 contains 15 residues. Per the germline V gene, CDR1 is LNHNV and CDR2 is YYDKDF (reference sequence). The CDR3 region is CATSSRYGGLNTQYF. In nucleotides, the CDR3 is TGTGCCACCAGCAGTCGGTACGGGGGGCTGAATACGCAGTATTTT.

This clone was seen only once. The chain couples TRBV5-1 to TRBJ1-1; 12 bases are a match to TRBD1. The germline gives CDR1 SGHRS, CDR2 YFSETQ. The J segment lost 1 base and the V segment lost 4 bases, leaving 2 bases of the junction unmatched. The CDR3 runs to 15 residues. The CDR3 DNA follows: TGCGCCAGCAGCGGGGGACAGGGGGCGAACACTGAAGCTTTCTTT. It yields the protein CASSGGQGANTEAFF.

The rearrangement joins TRBV30 to TRBJ1-1, with D perhaps matching TRBD1 (5 bases). V dropped 2 bases and J dropped 1 base, with 8 bases sitting between them. The CDR3 runs 13 residues. Germline CDR1 and CDR2: GTSNPN and SVGIG (reference sequence). The CDR3 loop is CAWSSTGNTEAFF. The CDR3 DNA is TGTGCCTGGAGTTCTACAGGGAACACTGAAGCTTTCTTT.

This rearrangement joins TRBV7-2 to TRBJ2-3; 7 bases align to TRBD1. After removal of 1 base from V and 2 bases from J, the junction contained 3 bases not matched to a gene. Germline V gene sequence: CDR1 SGHTA, CDR2 FQGNSA. The CDR3 spans 15 residues. This CDR3 is CASSLGQGATDTQYF. DNA of the CDR3: TGTGCCAGCAGCTTAGGACAGGGTGCCACAGATACGCAGTATTTT. The full variable domain, in which reference TRBV7-2 and TRBJ2-3 provide the parts outside the CDR3, is GAGVSQSPSNKVTEKGKDVELRCDPISGHTALYWYRQSLGQGLEFLIYFQGNSAPDKSGLPSDRFSAERTGGSVSTLTIQRTQQEDSAVYLCASSLGQGATDTQYFGPGTRLTVL.

The chain couples TRBV12-3 or TRBV12-4 to TRBJ2-7; 7 nucleotides match TRBD2. The J segment lost 2 bases and the V segment lost 8 bases, leaving 3 bases of the junction unmatched. The CDR3 has 12 residues. CDR3 DNA: TGTGCCAGCGGGAGGGCCGCCTACGAGCAGTACTTC. Translating it yields CASGRAAYEQYF.

The chain recombines TRBV7-2 with TRBJ2-1; maybe TRBD1 (6 bases). Trimming left V 0 bases short and J 7 bases short, with 10 bases between. CDR1 is SGHTA and CDR2 is FQGNSA in the germline V gene. This CDR3 has 14 amino acids. The CDR3 protein is CASSLAIRGNEQFF. The CDR3 nucleotides are TGTGCCAGCAGCTTAGCGATCAGGGGAAATGAGCAGTTCTTC.

V is TRBV28 and J is TRBJ2-7; TRBD2 is a possible D gene (7 bases). The germline V gene encodes CDR1 MDHEN and CDR2 SYDVKM. The CDR3 is 16 residues long. V was trimmed by 4 bases and J by 3 bases, leaving 19 bases between them. CDR3 in amino acids: CASSSSFGGGLYEQYV. Written as DNA, the CDR3 is TGTGCCAGCAGTTCCAGTTTTGGGGGGGGGCTCTACGAGCAGTACGTC.

J is TRBJ1-2 and V is TRBV11-2; D not resolved. V was shortened by 1 base and J by 8 bases, with 5 bases between the two germline ends. Germline V gene lookup returns CDR1 SGHAT and CDR2 FQNNGV. There are 11 residues in the CDR3. CDR3 DNA: TGTGCCAGCAGCTTAGCTAAAGGCTACACCTTC. Its protein product is CASSLAKGYTF.

This clone was seen just once. This chain connects TRBV15 to TRBJ2-2; D uncertain. The V and J ends lost 4 bases and 5 bases respectively, with 8 bases between them. In germline, CDR1 is LNHNV, CDR2 YYDKDF (reference sequence). There are 13 residues in the CDR3. The DNA for the CDR3 is TGTGCCACCAGCACAGGTAGGACCGGGGAGCTGTTTTTT. Residues: CATSTGRTGELFF.

The V and J genes are TRBV28 and TRBJ1-1; no clear D gene. The CDR3 spans 12 residues. Germline V gives CDR1 MDHEN, CDR2 SYDVKM. V shed 6 bases and J shed 1 base, with 6 bases lying between them. CDR3 nucleotides: TGTGCCAGCAGCAACGGGAACACTGAAGCTTTCTTT. Translating gives CASSNGNTEAFF.

This chain links TRBV6-6 with TRBJ1-1, with D maybe TRBD1 (5 bases). Germline values: CDR1 MNHNY, CDR2 SVGAGI (reference sequence). The CDR3 totals 10 residues. The CDR3 sequence is CAGGDGRAFF. CDR3 DNA sequence: TGTGCGGGTGGGGACGGGAGGGCTTTCTTT.

V and J are TRBV14 and TRBJ1-5, with a tentative D call TRBD1 (6 bases). Germline assignment: CDR1 SGHDN and CDR2 FVKESK. The CDR3 is 14 amino acids. The V and J ends lost 2 bases and 3 bases respectively, with 8 bases between them. The CDR3 is CASSQQGFNQPQHF. The CDR3 DNA reads TGTGCCAGCAGCCAACAGGGGTTCAATCAGCCCCAGCATTTT.

This clone occurred a few times. The V and J genes are TRBV5-1 and TRBJ1-1; D is perhaps TRBD1 (5 bases). The germline gives CDR1 SGHRS, CDR2 YFSETQ. The length of the CDR3 is 16 residues. V lost 4 bases, J lost 0 bases, and 16 bases lay in between. In nucleotides, the CDR3 is TGCGCCAGCAGCCCGGGACTTCGGCCAGTGAACACTGAAGCTTTCTTT. As protein: CASSPGLRPVNTEAFF.

The chain is built from TRBV4-2 and TRBJ1-2; 8 bases align to TRBD1. The CDR3 extends over 17 amino acids. The J segment lost 8 bases and the V segment lost 5 bases, leaving 19 bases of the junction unmatched. The germline CDR1 and CDR2 sequences are LGHNA and YNFKEQ. The CDR3 bases are TGTGCCAGCAGCACTCAACGACAGGGGCCCACCTCTCGGGGCTACACCTTC. It yields the protein CASSTQRQGPTSRGYTF.

The J gene is TRBJ1-6, the V gene TRBV6-4, with a possible D match to TRBD1 (5 bases). Germline values: CDR1 MRHNA, CDR2 SNTAGT. The CDR3 covers 14 residues. Trimming shortened V by 6 bases and J by 4 bases, and 10 bases separated the two germline ends. Here the CDR3 DNA reads TGTGCCAGCAGCCCCGGACATTATAATTCACCCCTCCACTTT. It specifies CASSPGHYNSPLHF.

The table lists this clone with a count of one. The V call is TRBV27, the J call TRBJ2-3; TRBD1 might be the D (5 bases). V lost 3 bases, J lost 4 bases, and 14 bases lay in between. Per the germline V gene, CDR1 is MNHEY and CDR2 is SMNVEV (reference sequence). The length of the CDR3 is 15 residues. DNA of the CDR3: TGTGCCAGCAGTTTGCAGGGAATGCCAGCAGATACGCAGTATTTT. Its protein is CASSLQGMPADTQYF.

The chain links TRBV11-2 to TRBJ1-2; no clear D. V shed 3 bases and J shed 6 bases, with 14 bases lying between them. The CDR3 has 14 residues. Germline CDR1 reads SGHAT; CDR2 reads FQNNGV. In DNA form, the CDR3 reads TGTGCCAGCAGCTTGGAAGTCAGGAATAATGGCTACACCTTC. It yields the protein CASSLEVRNNGYTF.

The CDR3 protein is CASTREGNQPQHF. In nucleotides, the CDR3 is TGTGCCAGCACGAGGGAGGGCAATCAGCCCCAGCATTTT. The chain uses TRBV2 and TRBJ1-5; D gene unclear. From germline, CDR1 is SNHLY and CDR2 FYNNEI. This CDR3 has 13 amino acids. Trimming shortened V by 7 bases and J by 2 bases, and 9 bases separated the two germline ends.

The chain employs TRBV2 and TRBJ1-6; tentatively, D is TRBD1 (5 bases). V was shortened by 4 bases and J by 15 bases, with 10 bases between the two germline ends. The germline gives CDR1 SNHLY, CDR2 FYNNEI. The CDR3 length is 11 residues. The CDR3 here is CASSATAYLHF. The CDR3 nucleotides read TGTGCCAGCAGTGCGACAGCATACCTCCACTTT.

This clone came up a few times. The rearrangement joins TRBV12-3 or TRBV12-4 to TRBJ1-1; possible D gene TRBD1, 5 bases. The CDR3 spans 13 residues. Trimming removed 1 base from V and 3 bases from J, with 6 bases in between. The chain's CDR3 is CASSLGGDTEAFF. The CDR3 region has the DNA TGTGCCAGCAGTTTAGGGGGGGACACTGAAGCTTTCTTT.

The chain combines TRBV10-3 with TRBJ2-3, with a tentative D call TRBD1 (6 bases). V was shortened by 2 bases and J by 1 base, with 10 bases between the two germline ends. Germline CDR1 ENHRY, CDR2 SYGVKD. The length of the CDR3 is 15 residues. CDR3 DNA: TGTGCCATCAGTGAGAGGGACACCGGCACAGATACGCAGTATTTT. This sequence encodes CAISERDTGTDTQYF.

The rearrangement joins TRBV18 to TRBJ2-5; D is perhaps TRBD2 (6 bases). The CDR3 has 12 residues. In germline, CDR1 is KGHSH, CDR2 LQKENI. V was trimmed by 6 bases and J by 5 bases, leaving 10 bases between them. CDR3 DNA sequence: TGTGCCAGCTCCTCCAGCGGGGAGACCCAGTACTTC. It specifies CASSSSGETQYF. The variable domain in full, completed from reference TRBV18 and TRBJ2-5, reads NAGVMQNPRHLVRRRGQEARLRCSPMKGHSHVYWYRQLPEEGLKFMVYLQKENIIDESGMPKERFSAEFPKEGPSILRIQQVVRGDSAAYFCASSSSGETQYFGPGTRLLVL.

The chain uses TRBV15 and TRBJ2-2; D remains unclear. The germline V and J ends were trimmed by 0 bases and 3 bases, with 8 bases remaining between them. CDR1 and CDR2 from the germline V gene are LNHNV and YYDKDF (reference sequence). The CDR3 sequence is 15 residues long. CDR3 DNA: TGTGCCACCAGCAGAGATACCCAGTACACCGGGGAGCTGTTTTTT. It yields the protein CATSRDTQYTGELFF.